This T cell receptor (beta chain) was found in a study of T cell repertoires in cytomegalovirus infection. Study context: Indications of both CMV infection and matching HLA type were provided by public TCR beta signatures.

A single record per CDR3 protein comes from TCRdb applying MiXCR to the reads. The table lists fewer than 300,000 distinct CDR3 sequences, roughly a quarter of them singletons, with over 11% in the top ten. This clonotype was counted between two and nine times. Its antigen is undetermined. Germline V gives CDR1 SGHDT, CDR2 YYEEEE. Trimming stripped 5 bases from V and 6 bases from J, with 15 bases between. The CDR3 is 13 residues long. General study results and limits: The ex vivo response was dominated by HLA-C-restricted CMV-specific TCR beta clonotypes. Cumulative frequency (of public TCR beta family members) identified carriers of CMV plus the relevant HLA.

This sequence joins TRBV5-6 and TRBJ2-7; no firm D call. The sequence was obtained from a human donor in good health (CMV status not recorded). Some clones in this sample may be carry-over from other donors' samples. The sample was PBMCs. The CDR3 spells CASSSGYSREQYF. Here the CDR3 DNA reads TGTGCCAGCAGTTCGGGCTATTCACGCGAGCAGTACTTC.